This is a list of T cell receptor beta chains from one sample in a study of blood T cell repertoires in COVID-19. Libraries were prepared by immunoSEQ multiplex PCR; TCRdb keeps only in-frame clonotypes and omits some of them. The table records 80,000 or so clones, approximately 90% of them present only once. Input material: peripheral blood. The receptors derive from a human donor in a cohort sampled during active COVID-19. CDR3s include the opening cysteine and the closing phenylalanine or tryptophan. The D gene is left open where the match is weak. A row's size may be missing; if present it is once, few, many or a size class.

V gene: TRBV7-9; clone size: .; J gene: TRBJ2-5; D gene: .; CDR3 DNA: TGTGCCAGCAGCTTTAGGTTGCTAGTCGGGATGATGGAGACCCAGTACTTC; CDR3 protein: CASSFRLLVGMMETQYF
V gene: TRBV28; clone size: .; J gene: TRBJ2-7; D gene: TRBD2; CDR3 DNA: TGTGCCAGCAGTACCCCAGCGGGAGGGCTATACGAGCAGTACTTC; CDR3 protein: CASSTPAGGLYEQYF
V gene: TRBV21-1; clone size: .; J gene: TRBJ1-6; D gene: .; CDR3 DNA: TGTGCCAGGTTGGGGACAGAGGGTAATTCACCCCTCCACTTT; CDR3 protein: CARLGTEGNSPLHF
V gene: TRBV15; clone size: .; J gene: TRBJ2-5; D gene: .; CDR3 DNA: TGTGCCACCAGCAGAGGGGGCGGACAATTACAAGAGACCCAGTACTTC; CDR3 protein: CATSRGGGQLQETQYF
V gene: TRBV4-1; clone size: .; J gene: TRBJ2-2; D gene: TRBD2; CDR3 DNA: TGCGCCAGCAGCCAAGAGGGGACTAGCGGGGGGGCCGCCACCGGGGAGCTGTTTTTT; CDR3 protein: CASSQEGTSGGAATGELFF
V gene: TRBV27; clone size: .; J gene: TRBJ2-1; D gene: TRBD2; CDR3 DNA: TGTGCCAGCAGTTCCTCTAGCGGTAGCTCCTACAATGAGCAGTTCTTC; CDR3 protein: CASSSSSGSSYNEQFF
V gene: TRBV18; clone size: .; J gene: TRBJ1-1; D gene: TRBD1; CDR3 DNA: TGTGCCAGCTCACCACCCCCACGGGACAGACTGAACACTGAAGCTTTCTTT; CDR3 protein: CASSPPPRDRLNTEAFF
V gene: TRBV19; clone size: once; J gene: TRBJ2-5; D gene: TRBD2; CDR3 DNA: TGTGCCAGTAGTATAGGACGGGAGGGAGGCCAAGAGACCCAGTACTTC; CDR3 protein: CASSIGREGGQETQYF
V gene: TRBV19; clone size: .; J gene: TRBJ1-5; D gene: TRBD1; CDR3 DNA: TGTGCCAGTAGAACAGGGGCAGGAGGTCAGCCCCAGCATTTT; CDR3 protein: CASRTGAGGQPQHF
V gene: TRBV28; clone size: .; J gene: TRBJ1-4; D gene: .; CDR3 DNA: TGTGCCAGCAGTCAGCAGGGTTCTAATGAAAAACTGTTTTTT; CDR3 protein: CASSQQGSNEKLFF
V gene: TRBV5-1; clone size: .; J gene: TRBJ2-1; D gene: TRBD2; CDR3 DNA: TGCGCCAGCAGCTCGGGACTAGCGGGAGATAATGAGCAGTTCTTC; CDR3 protein: CASSSGLAGDNEQFF
V gene: TRBV15; clone size: .; J gene: TRBJ1-5; D gene: .; CDR3 DNA: TGTGCCACCAGCAGAGATCGGGGAGGGGGTCAGCCCCAGCATTTT; CDR3 protein: CATSRDRGGGQPQHF
V gene: TRBV27; clone size: .; J gene: TRBJ1-2; D gene: TRBD1; CDR3 DNA: TGTGCCAGCAGCCCCCAGACAGGGGCCTATGGCTACACCTTC; CDR3 protein: CASSPQTGAYGYTF
V gene: TRBV4-1; clone size: .; J gene: TRBJ2-5; D gene: .; CDR3 DNA: TGCGCCAGCAGCCAAGATTTGACTAGCCAAGAGACCCAGTACTTC; CDR3 protein: CASSQDLTSQETQYF
V gene: TRBV7-5; clone size: .; J gene: TRBJ2-7; D gene: .; CDR3 DNA: TGTGTCAGAAGCTGGACTAGCGGGAGTCGAGACGAGCAGTACTTC; CDR3 protein: CVRSWTSGSRDEQYF
V gene: TRBV5-1; clone size: .; J gene: TRBJ2-3; D gene: TRBD2; CDR3 DNA: TGCGCCAGCGGCCTAGCGGGGATCACAGATACGCAGTATTTT; CDR3 protein: CASGLAGITDTQYF
V gene: TRBV24-1; clone size: .; J gene: TRBJ2-2; D gene: TRBD1; CDR3 DNA: TGTGCCACCAGTGATGCAGGGGGCGAACGAACCGGGGAGCTGTTTTTT; CDR3 protein: CATSDAGGERTGELFF
V gene: TRBV6-1; clone size: .; J gene: TRBJ1-4; D gene: .; CDR3 DNA: TGTGCCAGCAGTGAACCCGGTCCCGAAAAACTGTTTTTT; CDR3 protein: CASSEPGPEKLFF